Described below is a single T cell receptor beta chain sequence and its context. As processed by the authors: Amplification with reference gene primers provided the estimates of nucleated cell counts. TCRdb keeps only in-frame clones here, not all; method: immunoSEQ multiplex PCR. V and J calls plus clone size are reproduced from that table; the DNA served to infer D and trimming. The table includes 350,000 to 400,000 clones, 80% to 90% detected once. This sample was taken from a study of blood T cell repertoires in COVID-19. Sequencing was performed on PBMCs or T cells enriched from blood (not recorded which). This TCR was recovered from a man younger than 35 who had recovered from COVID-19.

This CDR3 is CASSGGTEYNSPLHF. The CDR3 bases are TGCGCCAGTTCCGGTGGGACTGAGTATAATTCACCCCTCCACTTT. The chain joins TRBV23-1 to TRBJ1-6, with D perhaps TRBD1 (5 bases). TRBV23-1 is filed as an ORF, its function uncertain. V was pared by 9 bases and J by 4 bases, with 16 bases between. CDR3 length equals 15 residues.